The next 22 T cell receptor beta chains were all read from a single sample in a study of blood T cell repertoires in COVID-19. The method was immunoSEQ multiplex PCR; TCRdb's version includes in-frame clones alone and lacks a portion of them. Of around 250,000 clones in the sample, roughly 79% were seen once. The sequenced material came from PBMCs or T cells enriched from blood (not recorded which). These receptors all stem from a man aged 35 to 55 who had recovered from COVID-19.

The chain employs TRBV7-2 and TRBJ1-2; D gene unclear. V dropped 5 bases and J dropped 4 bases, with 14 bases sitting between them. The CDR3 has 14 amino acids. In germline, CDR1 is SGHTA, CDR2 FQGNSA. For the CDR3, the DNA is TGTGCCAGCAGCCCCGAGAGGTCCGTCTATGGCTACACCTTC. It specifies CASSPERSVYGYTF.

This clone was found once. The CDR3 protein is CASSLAQQGQKTQYF. The DNA of the CDR3 is TGTGCCAGCAGCTTAGCGCAGCAGGGACAAAAGACCCAGTACTTC. The V gene is TRBV7-6, the J gene TRBJ2-5; D is perhaps TRBD1 (6 bases). CDR1 is SGHVS, CDR2 FNYEAQ, per germline. There are 15 residues in the CDR3. V was clipped by 0 bases and J by 6 bases, with 14 bases between them.

This chain uses TRBV20-1 with TRBJ1-2; no clear D gene. Trimming left V 3 bases short and J 7 bases short, with 21 bases between. CDR3 length: 15 residues. Germline assignment: CDR1 DFQATT and CDR2 SNEGSKA (reference sequence). The CDR3 region has the DNA TGCAGTGCTAGTCCGGGGAGCAACAAACGGAGTGGCTACACCTTC. It specifies CSASPGSNKRSGYTF.

The V call is TRBV2, the J call TRBJ1-1, with 9 bases fitting TRBD1. Unmatched junction bases numbered 9, after V lost 6 bases and J lost 10 bases. This CDR3 contains 13 residues. The V gene's germline CDR1 is SNHLY and CDR2 FYNNEI. CDR3 amino acids: CASSLGQGRGAFF. CDR3 in DNA: TGTGCCAGCAGCTTAGGACAGGGGAGAGGAGCTTTCTTT.

The chain is built from TRBV5-6 and TRBJ2-4; D is possibly TRBD1 (6 bases). The V end was cut by 0 bases, the J end by 9 bases, with 19 bases between. This CDR3 has 16 amino acids. Germline values: CDR1 SGHDT, CDR2 YYEEEE. CDR3 in amino acids: CASSLVQGPDRSIQYF. CDR3 in DNA: TGTGCCAGCAGCTTGGTTCAGGGGCCAGATAGAAGCATTCAGTACTTC. Full variable domain (remainder filled in from reference TRBV5-6 and TRBJ2-4): DAGVTQSPTHLIKTRGQQVTLRCSPKSGHDTVSWYQQALGQGPQFIFQYYEEEERQRGNFPDRFSGHQFPNYSSELNVNALLLGDSALYLCASSLVQGPDRSIQYFGAGTRLSVL.

This clone has at least ten counts. The rearrangement joins TRBV2 to TRBJ2-7; D might be TRBD2 (6 bases). Germline V gene lookup returns CDR1 SNHLY and CDR2 FYNNEI. The CDR3 spans 13 residues. The V gene lost 5 bases and the J gene lost 2 bases, with 10 bases spanning the gap. As DNA, the CDR3 is TGTGCCAGCAGTCCGGGGGAAACCTACGAGCAGTACTTC. Its protein product is CASSPGETYEQYF. Full variable domain (missing parts from reference TRBV2 and TRBJ2-7): EPEVTQTPSHQVTQMGQEVILRCVPISNHLYFYWYRQILGQKVEFLVSFYNNEISEKSEIFDDQFSVERPDGSNFTLKIRSTKLEDSAMYFCASSPGETYEQYFGPGTRLTVT.

Comments on this clone: Other DNA sequences in the same sample also yield this CDR3. The V call is TRBV10-3, the J call TRBJ1-5; 9 positions match TRBD1. The V and J ends lost 6 bases and 5 bases, in that order; junction bases with no gene match: 2. CDR1 is ENHRY and CDR2 is SYGVKD in the germline V gene. The CDR3 extends over 13 amino acids. As DNA, the CDR3 is TGTGCCATCAGAGACAGGGGGGATCAGCCCCAGCATTTT. It encodes CAIRDRGDQPQHF.

This chain joins TRBV11-2 and TRBJ2-1; D is possibly TRBD1 (6 bases). The CDR3 runs to 13 residues. Germline V gene sequence: CDR1 SGHAT, CDR2 FQNNGV. Deletions cut 2 bases from V and 6 bases from J, with 8 bases between. The CDR3 loop is CASSLNRVNEQFF. The CDR3 DNA follows: TGTGCCAGCAGCTTAAACAGGGTCAATGAGCAGTTCTTC.

The rearrangement uses TRBV28 and TRBJ2-7; 7 nucleotides agree with TRBD1. The CDR3 has 15 amino acids. V shed 7 bases, J shed 3 bases, and the junction held 12 bases outside the gene matches. Germline V CDR1 and CDR2: MDHEN, SYDVKM. The CDR3 nucleotides read TGTGCCAGCACCACCCCAGGACAGGAACTCTACGAGCAGTACTTC. Translation: CASTTPGQELYEQYF.

The chain employs TRBV9 and TRBJ1-2; D gene ambiguous. Germline CDR1 is SGDLS and CDR2 is YYNGEE. This CDR3 spans 15 amino acids. Trimming left V 0 bases short and J 4 bases short, with 13 bases between. This CDR3 reads CASSVAAGYTYGYTF. The CDR3 nucleotides read TGTGCCAGCAGCGTAGCTGCGGGATATACCTATGGCTACACCTTC.

J is TRBJ2-7 and V is TRBV27, with 7 bases that match TRBD2. The CDR3 covers 16 residues. Germline lookup yields CDR1 MNHEY and CDR2 SMNVEV (reference sequence). Trimming removed 5 bases from V and 8 bases from J; junction bases left unmatched: 18. The CDR3 region has the DNA TGTGCCAGCAGTCGGGGCGGGGGATCCTCCCTTACGAAGCAGTACTTC. It codes for CASSRGGGSSLTKQYF.

V is TRBV21-1 and J is TRBJ2-3; TRBD1, the table's D call, was not compared with the DNA. TRBV21-1 represents a pseudogene. The CDR3 is 14 amino acids. Written as DNA, the CDR3 is TGTGCCAGCAGCCGACGGACAGTCACAGATACGCAGTATTTT. Translated, it gives CASSRRTVTDTQYF.

The chain recombines TRBV7-9 with TRBJ1-1, with unresolved D. The CDR3 runs to 13 residues. Trimming pared 1 base from V and 3 bases from J, leaving 6 bases between. The germline V gene has CDR1 SEHNR and CDR2 FQNEAQ (reference sequence). The CDR3: CASSLGLHTEAFF. In DNA form, the CDR3 reads TGTGCCAGCAGCTTAGGGCTTCACACTGAAGCTTTCTTT. Based on the CDR3 plus reference TRBV7-9 and TRBJ1-1, the full variable domain is DTGVSQNPRHKITKRGQNVTFRCDPISEHNRLYWYRQTLGQGPEFLTYFQNEAQLEKSRLLSDRFSAERPKGSFSTLEIQRTEQGDSAMYLCASSLGLHTEAFFGQGTRLTVV.

V is TRBV2 and J is TRBJ2-7; 10 bases are a match to TRBD1. The CDR3 runs 13 residues. With 7 bases clipped from V and 6 bases from J, the junction kept 6 bases outside the gene matches. The germline CDR1 and CDR2 sequences are SNHLY and FYNNEI. The DNA of the CDR3 is TGTGCCAGCACCGGTCGGACAGGGGGCGAGCAGTACTTC. Its protein product is CASTGRTGGEQYF.

The sample holds a few counts of this clone. The chain couples TRBV7-8 to TRBJ1-3, with unresolved D. The CDR3 length is 14 residues. The germline V and J ends were trimmed by 2 bases and 4 bases, with 9 bases remaining between them. Germline CDR1 SGHVS, CDR2 FQNEAQ. CDR3 sequence reads: CASSLTGYGNTIYF. CDR3 nucleotides: TGTGCCAGCAGCTTAACCGGGTACGGAAACACCATATATTTT.

The rearrangement joins TRBV12-5 to TRBJ1-1, with 7 bases fitting TRBD1. The CDR3 covers 19 residues. The junction had 19 bases not matched to a gene; V was cut back by 6 bases and J by 0 bases. Looked up from germline, CDR1 is LGHNT and CDR2 is FRNRAP. The CDR3 reads CASGHPWSSRTGMNTEAFF. As DNA, the CDR3 is TGTGCTAGTGGCCACCCGTGGTCTTCTCGGACAGGTATGAACACTGAAGCTTTCTTT.

The chain has TRBV11-2 and TRBJ2-2; D gene ambiguous. The V end was cut by 6 bases, the J end by 7 bases, with 9 bases between. The CDR3 has 12 residues. Germline V CDR1 and CDR2: SGHAT, FQNNGV. CDR3 bases: TGTGCCAGCAGGCTATTCGACGGGGAGCTGTTTTTT. This encodes CASRLFDGELFF.

This clone was picked up one time. The gene calls are TRBV2 and TRBJ1-4; D possibly corresponds to TRBD1 (5 bases). Trimming shortened V by 6 bases and J by 8 bases, and 16 bases separated the two germline ends. This CDR3 region has 14 residues. Looked up from germline, CDR1 is SNHLY and CDR2 is FYNNEI. The CDR3 loop reads CASSAGGSDEKLFF. As DNA, the CDR3 is TGTGCCAGCAGCGCGGGGGGATCGGACGAAAAACTGTTTTTT.

The gene calls are TRBV5-4 and TRBJ1-6; 11 bases agree with TRBD1. This CDR3 is 16 amino acids long. V was clipped by 1 base and J by 7 bases; unmatched bases: 4. CDR1 SGHNT and CDR2 YYREEE come from the germline V gene (reference sequence). The CDR3 loop reads CASSLMDRGQNSPLHF. The CDR3 nucleotides are TGTGCCAGCAGCTTGATGGACAGGGGGCAAAATTCACCCCTCCACTTT.

The CDR3 here is CASSFVGGGTGELFF. The CDR3 nucleotides are TGTGCCAGCAGCTTTGTAGGAGGTGGGACCGGGGAGCTGTTTTTT. The rearrangement links TRBV7-9 to TRBJ2-2; tentatively, D is TRBD2 (5 bases). The CDR3 consists of 15 residues. Trimming shortened V by 3 bases and J by 5 bases, and 13 bases separated the two germline ends. Germline V lookup: CDR1 SEHNR, CDR2 FQNEAQ (reference sequence).

The genes are TRBV5-1 and TRBJ2-1; TRBD1 matches at 8 bases. V lost 0 bases to trimming and J lost 6 bases; unmatched junction nucleotides: 5. Germline assignment: CDR1 SGHRS and CDR2 YFSETQ. CDR3 length: 15 amino acids. DNA of the CDR3: TGCGCCAGCAGCTTGGACAGGGGGTCAAGCAATGAGCAGTTCTTC. Translating gives CASSLDRGSSNEQFF.

This clone was observed a few times. The chain's CDR3 is CASSVTGLGSEQFF. CDR3 sequence (DNA): TGTGCCAGCAGCGTGACAGGGCTCGGGAGTGAGCAGTTCTTC. The chain employs TRBV7-3 and TRBJ2-1; TRBD1 is a possible D gene (7 bases). This CDR3 is built from 14 residues. Trimming pared 5 bases from V and 9 bases from J, leaving 17 bases between. The germline gives CDR1 SGHTA, CDR2 FQGTGA.